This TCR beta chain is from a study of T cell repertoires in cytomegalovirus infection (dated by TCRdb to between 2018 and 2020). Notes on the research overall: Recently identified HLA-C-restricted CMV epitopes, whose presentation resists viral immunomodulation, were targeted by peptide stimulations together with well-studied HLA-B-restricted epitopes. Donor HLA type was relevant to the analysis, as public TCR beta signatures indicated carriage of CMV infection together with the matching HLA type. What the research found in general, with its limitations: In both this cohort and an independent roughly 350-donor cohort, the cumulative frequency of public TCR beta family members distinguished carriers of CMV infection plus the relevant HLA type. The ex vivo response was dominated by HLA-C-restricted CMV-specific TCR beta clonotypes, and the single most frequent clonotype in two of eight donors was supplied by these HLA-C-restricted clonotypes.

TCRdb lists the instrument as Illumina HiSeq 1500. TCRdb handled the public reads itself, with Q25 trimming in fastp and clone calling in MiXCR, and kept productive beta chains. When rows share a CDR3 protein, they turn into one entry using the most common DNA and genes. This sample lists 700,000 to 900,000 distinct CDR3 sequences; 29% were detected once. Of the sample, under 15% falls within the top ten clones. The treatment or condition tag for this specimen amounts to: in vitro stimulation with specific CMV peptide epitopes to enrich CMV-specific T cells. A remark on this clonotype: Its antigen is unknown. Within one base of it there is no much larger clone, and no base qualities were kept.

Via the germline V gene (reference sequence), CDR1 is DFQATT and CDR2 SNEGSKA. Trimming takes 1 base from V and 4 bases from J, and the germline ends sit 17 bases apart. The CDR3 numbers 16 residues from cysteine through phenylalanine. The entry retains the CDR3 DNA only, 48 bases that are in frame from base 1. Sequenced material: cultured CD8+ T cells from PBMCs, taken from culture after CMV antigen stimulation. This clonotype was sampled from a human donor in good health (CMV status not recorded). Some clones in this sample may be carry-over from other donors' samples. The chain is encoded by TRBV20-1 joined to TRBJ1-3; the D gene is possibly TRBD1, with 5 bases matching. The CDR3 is CSARAVGGLEGNTIYF. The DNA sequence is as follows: TGCAGTGCTAGAGCTGTGGGGGGATTGGAGGGAAACACCATATATTTT.